The T cell receptor beta chain described here comes from a study of cytotoxic CD8 clonotypes in ibrutinib-treated CLL. Study-level results: Sampling times differed between sustained-remission and progressing patients. Clonality rose at ibrutinib response, held steady in sustained remission, and fell toward baseline at progression.

Cryopreserved PBMCs yielded roughly 2.1 micrograms of genomic DNA for TCR beta libraries. For this clone: The antigen is unknown.

The repertoire was sequenced with immunoSEQ multiplex PCR; TCRdb's copy has only in-frame clones and lacks some. The table shows hundreds of thousands of clones, with 67% occurring only once. The CDR3 is 15 residues long. After removal of 3 bases from V and 6 bases from J, the junction contained 8 bases not matched to a gene. CDR1 and CDR2 from the germline V gene are KGHSH and LQKENI. The sample here was PBMCs, taken after 36 months of ibrutinib treatment. The rearrangement uses TRBV18 and TRBJ2-1; 7 bases are a match to TRBD1. The TCR originated in a human donor with chronic lymphocytic leukemia. Written as DNA, the CDR3 is TGTGCCAGCTCACCCCGGGACAGCCCCTTCAATGAGCAGTTCTTC. This sequence encodes CASSPRDSPFNEQFF.